This T cell receptor beta chain is from a study of graft-versus-host responses after intestinal transplantation. Trimming removed 1 base at V and 5 bases at J, with 3 bases between. This CDR3 contains 12 residues. The V gene's germline CDR1 is MNHNY and CDR2 SVGAGI (reference sequence). This clone was observed a handful of times. Its antigen is unknown. Method: immunoSEQ multiplex PCR; TCRdb's copy keeps in-frame clones and lacks some. There are nearly 90,000 clones in the sample; about four fifths occur only once, and about 18% lies in the top ten. Here the sequenced sample was unstimulated CD8+ T cells sorted from spleen or lymph node cells, taken before intestinal transplant. The TCR sequence derives from a human donor who received an intestinal transplant. This chain joins TRBV6-6 and TRBJ2-1; D unclear. This chain's CDR3 is CASSYLDNEQFF. CDR3 DNA: TGTGCCAGCAGTTACTTGGACAATGAGCAGTTCTTC.